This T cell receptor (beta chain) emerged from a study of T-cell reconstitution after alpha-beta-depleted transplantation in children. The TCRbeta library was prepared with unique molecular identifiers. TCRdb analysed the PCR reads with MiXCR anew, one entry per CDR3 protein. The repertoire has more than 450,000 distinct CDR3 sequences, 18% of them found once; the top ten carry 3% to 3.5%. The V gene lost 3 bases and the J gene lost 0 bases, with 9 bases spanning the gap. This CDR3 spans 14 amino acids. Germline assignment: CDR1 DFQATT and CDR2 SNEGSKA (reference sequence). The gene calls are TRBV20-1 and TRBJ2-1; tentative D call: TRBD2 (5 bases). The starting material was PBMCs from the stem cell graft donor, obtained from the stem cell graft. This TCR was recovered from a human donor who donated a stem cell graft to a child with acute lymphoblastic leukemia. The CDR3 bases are TGCAGTGCTAGGCCGGGGAGCTCCTACAATGAGCAGTTCTTC. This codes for CSARPGSSYNEQFF.